This T cell receptor (beta chain) was observed in a study of cytomegalovirus exposure and HLA in healthy donors. Amplification used 60 Vbeta primers and 13 Jbeta primers. The protocol was immunoSEQ multiplex PCR, while the TCRdb copy is restricted to in-frame clones and leaves out a portion. The sample carries 100,000 or so clones, roughly two thirds recorded once. Germline-derived CDR1 and CDR2 are KGHSH and LQKENI. This CDR3 is 16 amino acids long. V lost 1 base, J lost 8 bases, and 19 bases lay in between. Sequenced: PBMCs. The origin of this receptor is a young man in good health and CMV-seronegative. The chain is built from TRBV18 and TRBJ2-3, with D perhaps TRBD2 (5 bases). As DNA, the CDR3 is TGTGCCAGCTCACCACTTATCGTGTCCGAGGGAAGTACGCAGTATTTT. This gives the protein CASSPLIVSEGSTQYF.